The 5 T cell receptor beta chains given below trace back to one sample, sequenced in a study of early T cells in non-severe SARS-CoV-2 infection. MiXCR, run by TCRdb on the 5' RACE reads, gives a single entry per CDR3 protein. The top ten clones hold 4.5% to 6.5% of a sample with roughly 69,000 distinct CDR3 sequences, 9.5% of them seen once. The specimen sequenced was whole blood. These receptors came from an adult who was a healthcare worker with PCR-confirmed SARS-CoV-2 infection or an uninfected control (not recorded which).

There are many counts of this clonotype. This rearrangement joins TRBV6-6 to TRBJ2-1, with D possibly TRBD1 on 5 matching bases. The CDR3 has 17 amino acids. V was shortened by 6 bases and J by 0 bases, with 18 bases between the two germline ends. Germline CDR1 MNHNY, CDR2 SVGAGI (reference sequence). The CDR3 reads CASSSGLPLSSYNEQFF. The CDR3 DNA is TGTGCCAGCAGCTCAGGGCTTCCCCTTAGCTCCTACAATGAGCAGTTCTTC.

Regarding this clonotype: The junction and the germline gene differ at one end; a read error may be behind it. V gene TRBV7-9 combines with J gene TRBJ2-3; 12 bases are a match to TRBD2. Per germline, CDR1 SEHNR and CDR2 FQNEAQ (reference sequence). CDR3 length: 13 amino acids. In DNA form, the CDR3 reads TGTGCCAGCAGCGCCGGACTAGCGGGACCCTCAAAATTT. Translating it yields CASSAGLAGPSKF.

Many counts were recorded for this clonotype. This CDR3 reads CASSLDLNTDTQYF. The CDR3 region has the DNA TGCGCCAGCAGCTTGGACCTAAACACAGATACGCAGTATTTT. V gene TRBV5-1 combines with J gene TRBJ2-3; D ambiguous. The length of the CDR3 is 14 residues. The germline V and J ends were trimmed by 0 bases and 2 bases, with 7 bases remaining between them. Germline V gives CDR1 SGHRS, CDR2 YFSETQ. The whole variable domain, remainder taken from reference TRBV5-1 and TRBJ2-3, is KAGVTQTPRYLIKTRGQQVTLSCSPISGHRSVSWYQQTPGQGLQFLFEYFSETQRNKGNFPGRFSGRQFSNSRSEMNVSTLELGDSALYLCASSLDLNTDTQYFGPGTRLTVL.

This clonotype was counted only a few times. The rearrangement uses TRBV3-1 and TRBJ1-4, with D maybe TRBD1 (6 bases). The length of the CDR3 is 14 residues. The V and J ends lost 1 base and 7 bases respectively, with 10 bases between them. Per germline, CDR1 LGHDT and CDR2 YNNKEL (reference sequence). As DNA, the CDR3 is TGTGCCAGCAGCCAAGGGACAGTGAGTGAAAAACTGTTTTTT. Its protein is CASSQGTVSEKLFF.

This clonotype came up a few times. The chain carries TRBV3-1 and TRBJ2-1, with 9 bases that match TRBD1. The germline V gene encodes CDR1 LGHDT and CDR2 YNNKEL (reference sequence). V shed 3 bases, J shed 6 bases, and the junction held 3 bases outside the gene matches. CDR3 length: 14 residues. The CDR3 region has the DNA TGTGCCAGCAGCCATGGGGACAGGGTCAATGAGCAGTTCTTC. It encodes CASSHGDRVNEQFF.